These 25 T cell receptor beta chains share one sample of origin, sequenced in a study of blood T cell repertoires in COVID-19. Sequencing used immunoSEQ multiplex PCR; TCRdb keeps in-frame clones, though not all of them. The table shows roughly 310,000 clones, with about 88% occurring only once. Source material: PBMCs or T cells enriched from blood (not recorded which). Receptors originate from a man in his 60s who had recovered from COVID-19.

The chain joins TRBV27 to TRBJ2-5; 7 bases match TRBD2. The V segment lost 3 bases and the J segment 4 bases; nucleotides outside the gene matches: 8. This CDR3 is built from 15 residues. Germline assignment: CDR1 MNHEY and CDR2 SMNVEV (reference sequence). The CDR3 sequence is CASSFGRGRGETQYF. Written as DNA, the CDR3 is TGTGCCAGCAGTTTTGGGAGGGGCCGGGGAGAGACCCAGTACTTC.

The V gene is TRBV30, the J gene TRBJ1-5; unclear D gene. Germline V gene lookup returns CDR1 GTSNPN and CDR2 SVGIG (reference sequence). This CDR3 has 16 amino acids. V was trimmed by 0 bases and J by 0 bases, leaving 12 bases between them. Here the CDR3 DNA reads TGTGCCTGGAGTGTAAAGCAGGCGTATAGCAATCAGCCCCAGCATTTT. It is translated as CAWSVKQAYSNQPQHF.

CDR3 nucleotides: TGTGCCAGCAGCAGATCCGGGACTAGCGGTTACAATGAGCAGTTCTTC. It translates to CASSRSGTSGYNEQFF. The rearrangement links TRBV7-3 to TRBJ2-1, with TRBD2 matching 11 bases. Germline assignment: CDR1 SGHTA and CDR2 FQGTGA. Germline trimming cut 5 bases from V and 4 bases from J; bases unmatched to any gene: 7. The CDR3 consists of 16 residues.

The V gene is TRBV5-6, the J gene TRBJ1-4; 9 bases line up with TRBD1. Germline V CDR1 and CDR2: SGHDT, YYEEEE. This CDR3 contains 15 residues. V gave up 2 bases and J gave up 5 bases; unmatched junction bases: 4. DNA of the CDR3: TGTGCCAGCAGCTTATGGGACAGGGCGAATGAAAAACTGTTTTTT. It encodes CASSLWDRANEKLFF.

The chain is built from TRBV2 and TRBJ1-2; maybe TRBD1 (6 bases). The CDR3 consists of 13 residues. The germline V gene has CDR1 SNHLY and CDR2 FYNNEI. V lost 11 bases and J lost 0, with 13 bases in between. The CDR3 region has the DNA TGTGCCGCCACAGGGCAGGCTAACTATGGCTACACCTTC. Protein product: CAATGQANYGYTF.

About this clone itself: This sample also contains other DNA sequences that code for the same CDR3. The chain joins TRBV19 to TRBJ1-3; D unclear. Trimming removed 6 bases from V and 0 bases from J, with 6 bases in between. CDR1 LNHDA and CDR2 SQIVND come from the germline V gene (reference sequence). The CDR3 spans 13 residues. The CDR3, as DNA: TGTGCCAGTAGCGGGAGCTCTGGAAACACCATATATTTT. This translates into CASSGSSGNTIYF.

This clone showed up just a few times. The DNA of the CDR3 is TGTGCCAGTAGTAGCAAACCGGGACAGTTGATGTGGGATAGCAATCAGCCCCAGCATTTT. Residues: CASSSKPGQLMWDSNQPQHF. The gene calls are TRBV19 and TRBJ1-5; 7 bases are a match to TRBD1. CDR1 and CDR2 from the germline V gene are LNHDA and SQIVND (reference sequence). The trim removed 4 bases at V and 0 bases at J, leaving 18 bases unmatched. The CDR3 is 20 amino acids.

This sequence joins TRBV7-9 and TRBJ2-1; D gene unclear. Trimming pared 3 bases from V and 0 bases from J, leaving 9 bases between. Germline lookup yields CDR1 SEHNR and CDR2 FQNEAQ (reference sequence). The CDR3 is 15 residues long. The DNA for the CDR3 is TGTGCCAGCAGCTTTTTCCGGAGCTCCTACAATGAGCAGTTCTTC. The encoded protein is CASSFFRSSYNEQFF.

The CDR3, as DNA: TGTGCCACCAGGGACTTTACCGGGGAGCTGTTTTTT. Amino acids: CATRDFTGELFF. This chain joins TRBV19 and TRBJ2-2; possible D gene TRBD2, 6 bases. Per the germline V gene, CDR1 is LNHDA and CDR2 is SQIVND (reference sequence). The V end lost 10 bases, the J end lost 5 bases, and 11 bases lay between the germline ends. The CDR3 loop spans 12 amino acids.

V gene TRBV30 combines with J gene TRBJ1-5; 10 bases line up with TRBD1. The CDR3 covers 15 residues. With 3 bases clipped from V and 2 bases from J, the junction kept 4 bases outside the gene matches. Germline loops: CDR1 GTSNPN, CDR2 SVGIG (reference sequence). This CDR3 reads CAWRDGTGGNQPQHF. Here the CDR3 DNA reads TGTGCCTGGAGAGACGGGACAGGGGGCAATCAGCCCCAGCATTTT.

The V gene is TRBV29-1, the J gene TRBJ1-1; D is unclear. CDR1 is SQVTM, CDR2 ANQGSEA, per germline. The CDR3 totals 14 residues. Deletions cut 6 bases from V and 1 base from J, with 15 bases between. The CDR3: CSVRPWRRNTEAFF. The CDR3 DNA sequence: TGCAGCGTACGACCGTGGAGGCGGAACACTGAAGCTTTCTTT.

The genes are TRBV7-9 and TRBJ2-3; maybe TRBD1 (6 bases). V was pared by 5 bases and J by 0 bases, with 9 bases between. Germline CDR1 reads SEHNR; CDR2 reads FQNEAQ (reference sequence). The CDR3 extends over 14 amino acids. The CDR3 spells CASSQTGSTDTQYF. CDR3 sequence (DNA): TGTGCCAGCAGCCAAACAGGGAGCACAGATACGCAGTATTTT.

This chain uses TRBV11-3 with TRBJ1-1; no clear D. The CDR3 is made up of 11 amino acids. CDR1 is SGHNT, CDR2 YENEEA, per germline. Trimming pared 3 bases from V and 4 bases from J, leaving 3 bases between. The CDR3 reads CASSLATEAFF. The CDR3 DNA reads TGTGCCAGCAGCTTGGCCACTGAAGCTTTCTTT.

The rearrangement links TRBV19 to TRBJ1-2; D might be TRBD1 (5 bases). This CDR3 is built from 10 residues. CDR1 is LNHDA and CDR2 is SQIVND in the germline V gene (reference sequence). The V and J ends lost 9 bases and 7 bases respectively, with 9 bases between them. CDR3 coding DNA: TGTGCCAGCAACCAGGGTGGCTACACCTTC. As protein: CASNQGGYTF.

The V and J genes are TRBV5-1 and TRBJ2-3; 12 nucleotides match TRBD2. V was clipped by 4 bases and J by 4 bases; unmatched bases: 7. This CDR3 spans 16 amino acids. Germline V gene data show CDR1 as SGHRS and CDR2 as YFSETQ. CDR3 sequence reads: CASSGGGLAGPDTQYF. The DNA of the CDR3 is TGCGCCAGCAGCGGGGGCGGACTAGCGGGACCAGATACGCAGTATTTT.

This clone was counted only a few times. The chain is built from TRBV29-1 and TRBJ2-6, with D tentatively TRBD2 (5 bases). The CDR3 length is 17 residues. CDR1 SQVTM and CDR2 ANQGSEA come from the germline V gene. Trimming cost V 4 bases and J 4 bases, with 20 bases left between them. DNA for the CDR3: TGCAGCGTTGTATGGGCCCATCAAGGGAGCGGGGCCAACGTCCTGACTTTC. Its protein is CSVVWAHQGSGANVLTF.

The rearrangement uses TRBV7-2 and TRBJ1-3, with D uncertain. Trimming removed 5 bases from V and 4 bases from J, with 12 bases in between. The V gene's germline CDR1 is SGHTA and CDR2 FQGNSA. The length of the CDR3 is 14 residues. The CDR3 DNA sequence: TGTGCCAGCAGCCCCTACAGCCCAGGAAACACCATATATTTT. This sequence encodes CASSPYSPGNTIYF.

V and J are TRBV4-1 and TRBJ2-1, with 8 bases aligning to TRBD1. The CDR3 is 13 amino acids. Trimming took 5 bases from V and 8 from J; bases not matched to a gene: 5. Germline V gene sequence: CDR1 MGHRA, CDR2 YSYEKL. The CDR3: CASSVPGQDEQFF. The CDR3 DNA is TGCGCCAGCAGCGTACCGGGACAGGATGAGCAGTTCTTC.

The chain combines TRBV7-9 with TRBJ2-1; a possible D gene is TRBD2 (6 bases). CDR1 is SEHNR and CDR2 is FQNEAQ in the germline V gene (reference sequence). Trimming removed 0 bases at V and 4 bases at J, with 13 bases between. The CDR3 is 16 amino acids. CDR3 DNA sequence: TGTGCCAGCAGCTTAGCGGCCTCCGGAGGGTACAATGAGCAGTTCTTC. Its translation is CASSLAASGGYNEQFF.

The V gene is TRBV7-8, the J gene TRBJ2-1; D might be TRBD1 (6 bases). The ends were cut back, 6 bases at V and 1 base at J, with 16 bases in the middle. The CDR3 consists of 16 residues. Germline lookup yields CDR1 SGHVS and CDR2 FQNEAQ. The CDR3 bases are TGTGCCAGCAGTGCATACAGGGTAGGGTCCTACAATGAGCAGTTCTTC. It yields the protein CASSAYRVGSYNEQFF. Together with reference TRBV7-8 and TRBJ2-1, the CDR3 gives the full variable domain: GAGVSQSPRYKVAKRGQDVALRCDPISGHVSLFWYQQALGQGPEFLTYFQNEAQLDKSGLPSDRFFAERPEGSVSTLKIQRTQQEDSAVYLCASSAYRVGSYNEQFFGPGTRLTVL.

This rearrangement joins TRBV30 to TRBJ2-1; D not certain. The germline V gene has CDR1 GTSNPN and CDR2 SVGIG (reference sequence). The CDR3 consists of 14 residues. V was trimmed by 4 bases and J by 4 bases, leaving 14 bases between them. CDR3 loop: CAWNLGPGYNEQFF. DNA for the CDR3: TGTGCCTGGAATTTAGGTCCCGGGTACAATGAGCAGTTCTTC. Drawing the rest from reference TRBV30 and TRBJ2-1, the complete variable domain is SQTIHQWPATLVQPVGSPLSLECTVEGTSNPNLYWYRQAAGRGLQLLFYSVGIGQISSEVPQNLSASRPQDRQFILSSKKLLLSDSGFYLCAWNLGPGYNEQFFGPGTRLTVL.

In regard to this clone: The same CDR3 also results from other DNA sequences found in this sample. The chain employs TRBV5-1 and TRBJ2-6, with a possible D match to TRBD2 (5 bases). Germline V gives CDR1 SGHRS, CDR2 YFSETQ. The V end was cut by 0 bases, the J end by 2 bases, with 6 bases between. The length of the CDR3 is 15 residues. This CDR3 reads CASSLGGTGANVLTF. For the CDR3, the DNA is TGCGCCAGCAGCTTGGGAGGGACTGGGGCCAACGTCCTGACTTTC.

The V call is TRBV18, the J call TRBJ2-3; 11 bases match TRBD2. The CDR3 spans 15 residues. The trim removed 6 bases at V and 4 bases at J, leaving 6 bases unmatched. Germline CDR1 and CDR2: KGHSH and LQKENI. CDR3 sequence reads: CASSLTSGKADTQYF. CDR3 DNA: TGTGCCAGCTCGCTGACTAGCGGGAAGGCAGATACGCAGTATTTT. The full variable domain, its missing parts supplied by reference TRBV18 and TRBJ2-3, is NAGVMQNPRHLVRRRGQEARLRCSPMKGHSHVYWYRQLPEEGLKFMVYLQKENIIDESGMPKERFSAEFPKEGPSILRIQQVVRGDSAAYFCASSLTSGKADTQYFGPGTRLTVL.

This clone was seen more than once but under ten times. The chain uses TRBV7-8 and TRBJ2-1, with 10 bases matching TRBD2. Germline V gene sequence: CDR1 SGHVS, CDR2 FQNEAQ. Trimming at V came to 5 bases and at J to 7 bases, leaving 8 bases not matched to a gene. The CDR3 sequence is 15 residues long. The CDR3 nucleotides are TGTGCCAGCAGCGTCGAGCGGGGGGGCAGGAATGAGCAGTTCTTC. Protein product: CASSVERGGRNEQFF.

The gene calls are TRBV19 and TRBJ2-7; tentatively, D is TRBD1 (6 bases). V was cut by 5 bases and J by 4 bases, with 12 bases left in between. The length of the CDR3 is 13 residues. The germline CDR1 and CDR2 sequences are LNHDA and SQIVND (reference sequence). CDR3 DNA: TGTGCCAGTAGTCCTTCAAGGGGGTACGAGCAGTACTTC. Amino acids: CASSPSRGYEQYF.